The sequence of this T cell receptor (beta chain) was determined in a study of technical replicates of blood from a few donors. The table came from immunoSEQ multiplex PCR; TCRdb's copy has only in-frame clones and leaves some out. The sample records 90,000 to 100,000 clones, approximately 95% being singletons. The sequence was collected from a human donor in good health. Sequenced sample: T cells isolated from PBMCs.

The CDR3 protein is CASTEGASYEQYF. CDR3 nucleotides: TGTGCCAGCACGGAGGGGGCCTCCTACGAGCAGTACTTC. This chain links TRBV6-6 with TRBJ2-7, with D maybe TRBD1 (7 bases). CDR1 and CDR2 (germline): MNHNY, SVGAGI (reference sequence). CDR3 length: 13 residues. V was cut by 7 bases and J by 0 bases, with 10 bases left in between.